A selection of T cell receptor beta chains follows, all from one sample in a study of T cells in Graves' hyperthyroidism and ophthalmopathy. TCRdb re-analysed the multiplex PCR reads in MiXCR, keeping a single row per CDR3 protein. The sample consists of 550,000 to 700,000 distinct CDR3 sequences, about 43% of them appearing once. The material sequenced was peripheral blood or thyroid tissue (not recorded which). The receptors here all came from an adult woman with Graves' disease, either hyperthyroidism or ophthalmopathy (not recorded which). Both conserved end residues are part of each CDR3. A D gene is named only where the DNA matches it firmly. The listing skips clone size in some rows; elsewhere it reads once, few, many or a size class.

d_gene	abundance	v_gene	j_gene	CDR3aa	CDR3nt
TRBD1	.	TRBV2	TRBJ1-2	CASSPGRDRSYTF	TGTGCCAGCAGCCCTGGACGGGACAGAAGCTACACCTTC
TRBD2	.	TRBV20-1	TRBJ2-7	CSARWTSATYEQYF	TGCAGTGCTCGATGGACTAGCGCTACCTACGAGCAGTACTTC
.	.	TRBV7-2	TRBJ1-3	CASSFQDATAGNTIYF	TGTGCCAGCAGCTTCCAAGATGCGACGGCCGGAAACACCATATATTTT
TRBD1	.	TRBV10-3	TRBJ2-2	CAIEPGQGAITGELFF	TGTGCCATCGAGCCGGGACAGGGGGCGATCACCGGGGAGCTGTTTTTT
.	.	TRBV9	TRBJ1-6	CASSGSRDSPLHF	TGTGCCAGCAGCGGATCCCGGGATTCACCCCTCCACTTT
TRBD1	many	TRBV5-1	TRBJ1-2	CASSLAVGQVHYTF	TGCGCCAGCAGCCTAGCAGTCGGACAGGTCCACTACACCTTC
.	.	TRBV28	TRBJ1-2	CASSGRDFLQANYGYTF	TGTGCCAGCAGTGGCCGGGACTTCCTTCAGGCTAACTATGGCTACACCTTC
.	many	TRBV7-9	TRBJ1-1	CASSFQQDTEAFF	TGTGCCAGCAGCTTTCAACAGGACACTGAAGCTTTCTTT
.	.	TRBV4-1	TRBJ2-7	CASSRLYSVTPYEQYF	TGCGCCAGCAGCCGACTTTATAGCGTCACGCCCTACGAGCAGTACTTC
.	few	TRBV11-2	TRBJ2-5	CASSDPQYF	TGTGCCAGCAGCGATCCCCAGTACTTC
.	.	TRBV6-2/TRBV6-3	TRBJ1-5	CASSYQGRRPQHF	TGTGCCAGCAGTTATCAGGGTAGGCGGCCCCAGCATTTT
TRBD1	many	TRBV20-1	TRBJ2-5	CSAPAGTGGETQYF	TGCAGTGCTCCAGCCGGGACAGGGGGAGAGACCCAGTACTTC
.	.	TRBV24-1	TRBJ2-5	CATSDPVTQYF	TGTGCCACCAGTGACCCCGTGACCCAGTACTTC
TRBD2	many	TRBV5-6	TRBJ2-2	CASSFLAGESGELFF	TGTGCCAGCAGCTTCCTAGCGGGAGAATCCGGGGAGCTGTTTTTT
.	many	TRBV9	TRBJ2-3	CASSIQTDTQYF	TGTGCCAGCAGCATACAGACGGATACGCAGTATTTT
.	.	TRBV28	TRBJ1-6	CASTLGGSLPRDSPLHF	TGTGCCAGCACCCTCGGCGGCTCCCTCCCCAGGGATTCACCCCTCCACTTT
.	.	TRBV27	TRBJ1-6	CATRWWPSYNSPLHF	TGTGCCACCCGGTGGTGGCCCTCCTATAATTCACCCCTCCACTTT
.	.	TRBV19	TRBJ2-6	CASSSTGHGYSGANVLTF	TGTGCCAGCTCGTCAACGGGACACGGATACTCTGGGGCCAACGTCCTGACTTTC
.	.	TRBV19	TRBJ1-6	CASKAGHAGSPLHF	TGTGCCAGTAAGGCAGGGCATGCGGGATCACCCCTCCACTTT
.	.	TRBV6-5	TRBJ1-1	CATHGEGNTEAFF	TGTGCCACCCATGGGGAAGGAAACACTGAAGCTTTCTTT
.	once	TRBV15	TRBJ2-7	CATSIGTDSGSYEQYF	TGTGCCACCAGCATAGGGACGGACAGCGGTTCCTACGAGCAGTACTTC
.	few	TRBV6-5	TRBJ2-7	CASSSPGPTGEQYF	TGTGCCAGCAGCTCTCCGGGGCCCACGGGGGAGCAGTACTTC
.	many	TRBV5-1	TRBJ1-3	CASSLDTVSGNTIYF	TGCGCCAGCAGCTTGGATACAGTCTCTGGAAACACCATATATTTT
.	.	TRBV10-3	TRBJ2-5	CAINSGPRGQETQYF	TGTGCCATCAATTCGGGGCCTCGTGGACAAGAGACCCAGTACTTC
TRBD1	few	TRBV11-2	TRBJ2-2	CASSVGQGRGELFF	TGTGCCAGCAGTGTGGGACAGGGACGAGGGGAGCTGTTTTTT
.	.	TRBV10-2	TRBJ1-1	CASSPRGGGVNTEAFF	TGCGCCAGCAGTCCCAGGGGAGGAGGGGTGAACACTGAAGCTTTCTTT
.	.	TRBV10-3	TRBJ1-6	CAISPSGPGVAPLHF	TGTGCCATCAGCCCTTCCGGGCCCGGCGTGGCACCCCTCCACTTT
.	.	TRBV20-1	TRBJ1-5	CSCPRDNQPQHF	TGCAGCTGCCCCCGGGACAATCAGCCCCAGCATTTT
TRBD1	.	TRBV10-3	TRBJ1-2	CAISEEWTGGFGYTF	TGTGCCATCAGTGAGGAGTGGACAGGGGGCTTTGGCTACACCTTC
TRBD1	.	TRBV12-3/TRBV12-4	TRBJ1-2	CASSPDRGEVGYTF	TGTGCCAGCAGTCCAGACAGGGGAGAGGTTGGCTACACCTTC
.	.	TRBV9	TRBJ2-6	CASSVIGGRTEAF	TGTGCCAGCAGCGTGATCGGGGGGCGGACTGAAGCTTTC
.	few	TRBV28	TRBJ2-7	CASSPIGTGATYEQYF	TGTGCCAGCAGCCCAATTGGGACGGGAGCGACCTACGAGCAGTACTTC
.	many	TRBV20-1	TRBJ1-1	CSAPGHLNTEAFF	TGCAGTGCTCCGGGACACCTGAACACTGAAGCTTTCTTT
.	many	TRBV10-2	TRBJ2-5	CASSENRAIGETQYF	TGCGCCAGCAGTGAGAATCGAGCAATCGGGGAGACCCAGTACTTC
.	.	TRBV6-1	TRBJ1-1	CASTARGVMNTEAFF	TGTGCCAGCACCGCACGGGGGGTCATGAACACTGAAGCTTTCTTT
.	few	TRBV20-1	TRBJ2-1	CSARDREQMDNEQFF	TGCAGTGCTAGAGATCGGGAGCAGATGGACAATGAGCAGTTCTTC
.	many	TRBV5-8	TRBJ1-2	CASSLPRSGRGYTF	TGTGCCAGCAGCTTGCCCCGGAGCGGAAGAGGCTACACCTTC
.	many	TRBV6-1	TRBJ1-2	CASSLKWRDLGSGYTF	TGTGCCAGCAGTCTGAAATGGAGGGACTTGGGTTCTGGCTACACCTTC
TRBD1	few	TRBV29-1	TRBJ2-7	CSVEEVGQGLQQYF	TGCAGCGTTGAAGAAGTAGGACAGGGTTTACAGCAGTACTTC
.	.	TRBV20-1	TRBJ1-6	CSARGQALHF	TGCAGTGCAAGGGGACAAGCCCTCCACTTT
.	many	TRBV5-1	TRBJ2-7	CASSLRADEQYF	TGCGCCAGCAGCTTGAGGGCGGACGAGCAGTACTTC
TRBD1	.	TRBV6-1	TRBJ1-1	CASSGDSAVEAFF	TGTGCCAGCAGTGGGGACAGCGCCGTTGAAGCTTTCTTT
TRBD1	many	TRBV7-6	TRBJ1-5	CASSLWFRTGVCIQPQHF	TGTGCCAGCAGCTTATGGTTTAGGACAGGGGTTTGCATTCAGCCCCAGCATTTT
.	.	TRBV7-9	TRBJ2-7	CASSLALGLGNEQYF	TGTGCCAGCAGCCTCGCGTTAGGTCTGGGGAACGAGCAGTACTTC
.	few	TRBV10-3	TRBJ1-1	CAISEFRTEAFF	TGTGCCATCAGTGAGTTTAGGACAGAAGCTTTCTTT
.	.	TRBV11-1	TRBJ2-7	CASVPGIPIHEQYF	TGTGCCAGCGTACCCGGGATTCCGATCCACGAGCAGTACTTC
.	.	TRBV12-3/TRBV12-4	TRBJ2-7	CASSRPRPNYEQYF	TGTGCCAGTTCCCGGCCCAGACCTAACTACGAGCAGTACTTC
TRBD1	.	TRBV24-1	TRBJ2-5	CATSAGTGVAEETQYF	TGTGCCACCAGTGCCGGGACAGGGGTTGCCGAAGAGACCCAGTACTTC
.	.	TRBV2	TRBJ2-5	CASSSILQETQYF	TGTGCCAGCAGCTCTATCCTCCAAGAGACCCAGTACTTC
TRBD1	.	TRBV19	TRBJ1-1	CASRTGVGNTEAFF	TGTGCCAGCAGAACAGGGGTCGGAAACACTGAAGCTTTCTTT